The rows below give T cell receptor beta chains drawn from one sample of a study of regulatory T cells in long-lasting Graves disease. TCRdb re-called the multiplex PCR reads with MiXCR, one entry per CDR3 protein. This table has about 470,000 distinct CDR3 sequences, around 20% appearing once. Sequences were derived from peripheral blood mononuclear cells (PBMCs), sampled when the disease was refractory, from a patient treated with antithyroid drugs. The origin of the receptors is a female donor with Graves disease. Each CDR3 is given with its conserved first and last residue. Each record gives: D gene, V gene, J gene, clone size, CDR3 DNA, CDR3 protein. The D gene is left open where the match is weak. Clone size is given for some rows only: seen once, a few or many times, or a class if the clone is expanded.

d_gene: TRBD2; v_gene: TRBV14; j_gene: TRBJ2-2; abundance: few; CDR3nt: TGTGCCAGCAGCCAAGATTGGCTAGCGGGAGGCGCCGGGGAGCTGTTTTTT; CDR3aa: CASSQDWLAGGAGELFF
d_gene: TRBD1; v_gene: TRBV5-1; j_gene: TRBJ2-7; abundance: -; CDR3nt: TGCGCCAGCAGCCTCGGGACAGGGGGCCACGAGCAGTACTTC; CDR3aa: CASSLGTGGHEQYF
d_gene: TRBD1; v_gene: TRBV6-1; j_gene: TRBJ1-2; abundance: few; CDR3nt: TGTGCCAGCAGTCCTCAGGGGGGTTCCTATGGCTACACCTTC; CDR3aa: CASSPQGGSYGYTF
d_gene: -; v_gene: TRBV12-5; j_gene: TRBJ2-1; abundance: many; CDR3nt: TGTGCTAGTGGTTTAGCTGCAGGGGCTTCCTACAATGAGCAGTTCTTC; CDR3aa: CASGLAAGASYNEQFF
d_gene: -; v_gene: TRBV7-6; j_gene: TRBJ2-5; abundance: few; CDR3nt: TGTGCCAGCAGCCGAAATCAGGGTTGGCGGGAGACCCAGTACTTC; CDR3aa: CASSRNQGWRETQYF
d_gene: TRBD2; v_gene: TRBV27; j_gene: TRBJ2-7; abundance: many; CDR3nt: TGTGCCAGCAGTTGGCGGGGGGGGCCGGACGAGCAGTACTTC; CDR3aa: CASSWRGGPDEQYF
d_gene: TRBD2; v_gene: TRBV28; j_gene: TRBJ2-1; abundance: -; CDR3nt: TGTGCCAGCAGAAGACGAACTAGCGGCGCATACAATGAGCAGTTCTTC; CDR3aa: CASRRRTSGAYNEQFF
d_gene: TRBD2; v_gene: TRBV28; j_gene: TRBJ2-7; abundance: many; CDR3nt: TGTGCCAGCCAAAAGGGCGGGGGGTACGAGCAGTACTTC; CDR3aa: CASQKGGGYEQYF
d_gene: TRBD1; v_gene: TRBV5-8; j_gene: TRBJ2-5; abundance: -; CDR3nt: TGTGCCAGCAGTTCCGGGACAGGAGCAATATACCAAGAGACCCAGTACTTC; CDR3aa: CASSSGTGAIYQETQYF
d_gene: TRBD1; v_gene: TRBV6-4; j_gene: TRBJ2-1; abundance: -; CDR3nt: TGTGCCAGCTGCCGGGACAGTCACGATGAGCAGTTCTTC; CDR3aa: CASCRDSHDEQFF
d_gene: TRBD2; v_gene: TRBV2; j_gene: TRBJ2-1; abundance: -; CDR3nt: TGTGCCAGCAGTGAAGCCGATATACTAGCGGGAGAGCAGTTCTTC; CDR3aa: CASSEADILAGEQFF